This T cell receptor beta chain was captured by sequencing in a study of blood T cell repertoires in COVID-19. Study-wide background: T cells, B-cell-depleted T cells, or PBMCs supplied cDNA or gDNA.

Followed over time, Seattle patients had been enrolled while infection was active. CDR3 length equals 17 residues. From germline, CDR1 is MNHEY and CDR2 SMNVEV (reference sequence). The trim removed 2 bases at V and 0 bases at J, leaving 9 bases unmatched. This table comes from immunoSEQ multiplex PCR, and its TCRdb copy is limited to in-frame clones, with some not included. The table shows roughly 410,000 clones, with approximately 91% occurring only once. The sequencing input was peripheral blood. The TCR was taken from a woman aged 40 to 50 with COVID-19, enrolled during active disease. This chain joins TRBV27 and TRBJ1-1; 7 nucleotides line up with TRBD1. The CDR3 is CASSLSRDSNMNTEAFF. CDR3 nucleotide sequence: TGTGCCAGCAGTTTAAGCCGGGACAGCAACATGAACACTGAAGCTTTCTTT.